The 27 T cell receptor beta chains in this list originate from one sample, sequenced in a study of T cell repertoires in cytomegalovirus infection. TCRdb independently ran MiXCR on the reads; one entry per CDR3 protein. The sample lists 250,000 to 300,000 distinct CDR3 sequences; around 20% were seen once. The antigens these receptors bind are not known. This sample comprised cultured PBMCs, obtained from culture after CMV antigen stimulation. Receptor source: a human donor in good health (CMV status not recorded). Some clones in this sample may be carry-over from other donors' samples.

This clonotype was observed many times. The chain has TRBV5-6 and TRBJ1-6; maybe TRBD1 (5 bases). Germline lookup yields CDR1 SGHDT and CDR2 YYEEEE. This CDR3 is 15 amino acids long. Trimming shortened V by 2 bases and J by 14 bases, and 20 bases separated the two germline ends. The CDR3 protein is CASSFGDLPIRALHF. CDR3 coding DNA: TGTGCCAGCAGCTTTGGGGACCTCCCAATTCGGGCCCTCCACTTT.

The chain joins TRBV7-2 to TRBJ2-2; no clear D. Trimming stripped 2 bases from V and 3 bases from J, with 13 bases between. Germline lookup yields CDR1 SGHTA and CDR2 FQGNSA. The CDR3 has 16 amino acids. CDR3: CASSLLTVEDTGELFF. The CDR3 region has the DNA TGTGCCAGCAGCTTATTAACGGTCGAGGACACCGGGGAGCTGTTTTTT.

The chain links TRBV4-2 to TRBJ2-1; 12 bases fit TRBD2. There are 18 residues in the CDR3. J gave up 1 base and V 2 bases, and 6 bases lay outside the gene matches. Germline assignment: CDR1 LGHNA and CDR2 YNFKEQ. As DNA, the CDR3 is TGTGCCAGCAGCCAACGTCTAGGGACTAGCGGGTCCTACAATGAGCAGTTCTTC. Residues: CASSQRLGTSGSYNEQFF.

This clonotype was recorded many times. This rearrangement joins TRBV7-8 to TRBJ1-4; 9 bases match TRBD1. Germline V gene lookup returns CDR1 SGHVS and CDR2 FQNEAQ. The CDR3 is 16 amino acids. Unmatched junction bases numbered 9, after V lost 5 bases and J lost 5 bases. As DNA, the CDR3 is TGTGCCAGCAGCCCAATGACAGGGGGGAACAATGAAAAACTGTTTTTT. Residues: CASSPMTGGNNEKLFF.

The rearrangement joins TRBV25-1 to TRBJ2-1; 8 nucleotides align to TRBD2. V shed 0 bases and J 12 bases; nucleotides not matched to a gene: 7. CDR1 MGHDK and CDR2 SYGVNS come from the germline V gene. CDR3 size: 14 residues. The CDR3 coding sequence is TGTGCCAGCAGTGAATACGACGGGAGGGGGGTGCAGTTCTTC. Protein product: CASSEYDGRGVQFF.

Ten or more counts support this clonotype. V and J are TRBV7-2 and TRBJ2-1, with 7 nucleotides matching TRBD2. After removal of 3 bases from V and 4 bases from J, the junction contained 6 bases not matched to a gene. The CDR3 is made up of 15 amino acids. The germline CDR1 and CDR2 sequences are SGHTA and FQGNSA. The CDR3 here is CASSFSGTRYNEQFF. CDR3 DNA: TGTGCCAGCAGCTTCAGCGGGACTCGTTACAATGAGCAGTTCTTC.

This chain joins TRBV7-8 and TRBJ2-2; no definite D call. Trimming stripped 3 bases from V and 0 bases from J, with 8 bases between. CDR3 size: 15 residues. Looked up from germline, CDR1 is SGHVS and CDR2 is FQNEAQ. CDR3 DNA: TGTGCCAGCAGCTTTAGCCGATCGAACACCGGGGAGCTGTTTTTT. This sequence encodes CASSFSRSNTGELFF.

V and J are TRBV4-3 and TRBJ2-3; weak D call: TRBD2 (6 bases). Germline V gene data show CDR1 as LGHNA and CDR2 as YSLEER. The CDR3 spans 16 residues. The germline V and J ends were trimmed by 1 base and 2 bases, with 13 bases remaining between them. This chain's CDR3 is CASSQGGASVTDTQYF. CDR3 coding DNA: TGCGCCAGCAGCCAAGGAGGGGCTAGCGTCACAGATACGCAGTATTTT.

This clonotype was observed a few times. This rearrangement joins TRBV5-4 to TRBJ2-7; D may match TRBD1 or TRBD2 (5 bases each). Trimming shortened V by 9 bases and J by 6 bases, and 16 bases separated the two germline ends. The germline V gene encodes CDR1 SGHNT and CDR2 YYREEE (reference sequence). The CDR3 contains 12 residues. CDR3 protein: CAMRDPEAEQYF. Here the CDR3 DNA reads TGTGCCATGAGGGACCCCGAGGCCGAGCAGTACTTC.

This clonotype was detected many times. This rearrangement joins TRBV5-4 to TRBJ2-4; 7 bases map to TRBD1. CDR1 SGHNT and CDR2 YYREEE come from the germline V gene (reference sequence). This CDR3 comprises 14 residues. Trimming took 9 bases from V and 6 from J; bases not matched to a gene: 12. The CDR3 nucleotides are TGTGCCACCAGAGGGGGCCTCGGCGGAAACATTCAGTACTTC. The encoded protein is CATRGGLGGNIQYF.

This clonotype showed up many times. This chain connects TRBV11-2 to TRBJ2-1, with 7 bases identical to TRBD2. The length of the CDR3 is 14 residues. Germline V lookup: CDR1 SGHAT, CDR2 FQNNGV. With 2 bases clipped from V and 8 bases from J, the junction kept 6 bases outside the gene matches. The CDR3 DNA reads TGTGCCAGCAGCTTAAGACTAGCCATCGATGAGCAGTTCTTC. Translating gives CASSLRLAIDEQFF.

The chain uses TRBV25-1 and TRBJ2-5, with D unresolved. The CDR3 is 14 amino acids. Trimming took 3 bases from V and 9 from J, leaving 17 bases between them. From germline, CDR1 is MGHDK and CDR2 SYGVNS. The CDR3 reads CASSDSLSEESQYF. CDR3 DNA: TGTGCCAGCAGTGATTCCCTCTCCGAAGAATCCCAGTACTTC.

The table lists this clonotype with many counts. The gene calls are TRBV7-8 and TRBJ2-7; TRBD2 agrees at 10 bases. The CDR3 contains 14 residues. Germline lookup yields CDR1 SGHVS and CDR2 FQNEAQ. Losses at the gene ends were 1 base for V and 3 bases for J; bases not matched to a gene: 0. CDR3 nucleotides: TGTGCCAGCAGCTTAGTAGCGGGAGGCTACGAGCAGTACTTC. Translated, it gives CASSLVAGGYEQYF.

This clonotype has only a few counts. This chain joins TRBV24-1 and TRBJ2-2, with TRBD2 matching 7 bases. Per germline, CDR1 KGHDR and CDR2 SFDVKD. With V trimmed by 7 bases and J by 1 base, 5 bases remained unmatched. The CDR3 extends over 15 amino acids. The CDR3 protein is CATSTKRGNTGELFF. For the CDR3, the DNA is TGTGCCACCAGCACTAAGCGGGGGAACACCGGGGAGCTGTTTTTT.

This chain joins TRBV6-2 or TRBV6-3 and TRBJ2-7; 7 bases line up with TRBD2. CDR3 size: 16 residues. CDR1 is MNHEY, CDR2 SVGEGT, per germline. V was clipped by 8 bases and J by 3 bases; unmatched bases: 16. CDR3 loop: CASSFLGGGPRYEQYV. For the CDR3, the DNA is TGTGCCAGCTCCTTCCTGGGGGGAGGGCCCCGCTACGAGCAGTACGTC.

The sample holds many counts of this clonotype. This rearrangement joins TRBV7-3 to TRBJ2-1; TRBD2 aligns across 8 bases. CDR1 SGHTA and CDR2 FQGTGA come from the germline V gene. The ends lost 5 bases at V and 5 bases at J; junction bases unmatched: 11. This CDR3 has 16 amino acids. CDR3 nucleotides: TGTGCCAGCAGCCTATCCTTAGCGGGGATTCACAATGAGCAGTTCTTC. Encoded protein: CASSLSLAGIHNEQFF.

This clonotype was seen many times. V is TRBV7-6 and J is TRBJ2-5; no clear D. V was trimmed by 4 bases and J by 3 bases, leaving 6 bases between them. The CDR3 totals 12 residues. Germline V lookup: CDR1 SGHVS, CDR2 FNYEAQ. CDR3 protein: CASSSLKETQYF. The CDR3 coding sequence is TGTGCCAGCAGCTCCCTCAAAGAGACCCAGTACTTC.

This clonotype was seen only a few times. J is TRBJ2-5 and V is TRBV5-1, with TRBD1 as a possible D gene (5 bases). This CDR3 has 16 residues. Looked up from germline, CDR1 is SGHRS and CDR2 is YFSETQ. Trimming took off 0 bases at V and 4 bases at J, with 16 bases between the two ends. CDR3 amino acids: CASSLGWVRDVETQYF. The CDR3 nucleotides read TGCGCCAGCAGCTTGGGTTGGGTCAGGGATGTAGAGACCCAGTACTTC.

The chain carries TRBV4-1 and TRBJ2-1; no reliable D call. Trimming removed 5 bases from V and 8 bases from J, with 10 bases in between. CDR3 length equals 12 residues. From germline, CDR1 is MGHRA and CDR2 YSYEKL. The CDR3 spells CASSALTDEQFF. DNA for the CDR3: TGCGCCAGCAGCGCCCTTACGGATGAGCAGTTCTTC.

This clonotype has only a few counts. This chain links TRBV10-3 with TRBJ2-3; 9 positions agree with TRBD2. Trimming at V came to 11 bases and at J to 11 bases, leaving 17 bases not matched to a gene. The CDR3 covers 14 residues. Germline V gene sequence: CDR1 ENHRY, CDR2 SYGVKD. The CDR3 sequence: CAATTSGTVVGQYF. The CDR3 region has the DNA TGTGCCGCGACGACTAGCGGTACAGTTGTGGGGCAGTATTTT.

This clonotype was observed at least ten times. This sequence joins TRBV7-2 and TRBJ2-2, with 9 positions matching TRBD2. Per germline, CDR1 SGHTA and CDR2 FQGNSA. J was trimmed by 5 bases and V by 5 bases; bases with no gene match: 9. This CDR3 has 16 residues. The CDR3 is CASSTVAGARTGELFF. CDR3 bases: TGTGCCAGCAGCACCGTAGCGGGAGCTAGGACCGGGGAGCTGTTTTTT.

This clonotype was found a few times. This sequence joins TRBV7-2 and TRBJ2-3; possibly TRBD2 for D (5 bases). Germline V lookup: CDR1 SGHTA, CDR2 FQGNSA. The V gene lost 4 bases and the J gene lost 4 bases, with 9 bases spanning the gap. CDR3 length: 13 residues. CDR3 sequence (DNA): TGTGCCAGCAGCTCTTGGGGAGCAGATACGCAGTATTTT. As protein: CASSSWGADTQYF.

The chain employs TRBV6-2 or TRBV6-3 and TRBJ1-1; D remains unclear. Germline assignment: CDR1 MNHEY and CDR2 SVGEGT. This CDR3 has 19 amino acids. Trimming cost V 2 bases and J 0 bases, with 22 bases left between them. The CDR3 DNA follows: TGTGCCAGCAGTTACGAAGTCTCTCGGGCAGAAACCTTGAACACTGAAGCTTTCTTT. This gives the protein CASSYEVSRAETLNTEAFF.

This clonotype showed up many times. This sequence joins TRBV7-6 and TRBJ2-7, with D possibly being TRBD1 or TRBD2 (5 bases each). Germline values: CDR1 SGHVS, CDR2 FNYEAQ. The length of the CDR3 is 12 residues. With 3 bases removed from V and 9 bases from J, the gap between germline ends came to 12 bases. CDR3 region: CASSFAVGVQYF. As DNA, the CDR3 is TGTGCCAGCAGCTTCGCGGTGGGGGTGCAGTACTTC.

This chain joins TRBV30 and TRBJ1-5, with D unresolved. The length of the CDR3 is 14 residues. Germline loops: CDR1 GTSNPN, CDR2 SVGIG (reference sequence). Trimming took off 5 bases at V and 3 bases at J, with 14 bases between the two ends. For the CDR3, the DNA is TGTGCCTGGGCAGTGGACGGATTCAATCAGCCCCAGCATTTT. Encoded protein: CAWAVDGFNQPQHF.

V and J are TRBV18 and TRBJ2-1, with TRBD2 matching 7 bases. The CDR3 spans 15 residues. The V segment lost 0 bases and the J segment 3 bases; nucleotides outside the gene matches: 2. Germline CDR1 reads KGHSH; CDR2 reads LQKENI. This chain's CDR3 is CASSPPAGLYNEQFF. CDR3 in DNA: TGTGCCAGCTCACCACCAGCGGGACTCTACAATGAGCAGTTCTTC.

This clonotype occurred a few times. This rearrangement joins TRBV27 to TRBJ2-1, with a possible D match to TRBD1 (6 bases). The CDR3 loop spans 15 amino acids. V lost 6 bases and J 7 bases, leaving 19 bases between the germline ends. Germline V gives CDR1 MNHEY, CDR2 SMNVEV (reference sequence). The CDR3 DNA is TGTGCCAGCAGCCCTAGGGGGAGAGCTACAAATGAGCAGTTCTTC. Residues: CASSPRGRATNEQFF.